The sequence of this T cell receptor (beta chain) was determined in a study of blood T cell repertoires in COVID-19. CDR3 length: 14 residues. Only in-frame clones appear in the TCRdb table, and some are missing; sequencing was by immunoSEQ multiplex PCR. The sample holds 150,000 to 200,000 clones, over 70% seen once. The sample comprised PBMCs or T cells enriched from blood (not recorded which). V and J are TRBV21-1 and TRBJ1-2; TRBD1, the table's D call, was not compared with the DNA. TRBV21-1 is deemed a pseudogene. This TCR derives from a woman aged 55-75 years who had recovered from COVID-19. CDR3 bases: TGTGCCAGCACTCCGGACAGTCATAACTATGGCTACACCTTC. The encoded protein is CASTPDSHNYGYTF.